Below, 29 T cell receptor beta chains from the same sample are listed, as sequenced in a study of T cell responses to AZD1222 COVID-19 vaccine. Here immunoSEQ multiplex PCR was the method, and the copy in TCRdb shows in-frame clones only, minus some. The repertoire holds approximately 91,000 clones, under 95% seen once, with around 30% in the top ten. The sequencing here drew on peripheral blood, taken 28 days after the second AZD1222 dose. Every receptor here comes from an adult who received the AZD1222 COVID-19 vaccine.

The chain has TRBV4-2 and TRBJ2-2; TRBD2 aligns across 8 bases. CDR1 is LGHNA and CDR2 is YNFKEQ in the germline V gene. V lost 5 bases and J lost 0; bases outside the gene matches: 8. The CDR3 totals 17 residues. As DNA, the CDR3 is TGTGCCAGCAGCTCCCATAGCGGGACCGCGAACACCGGGGAGCTGTTTTTT. Its translation: CASSSHSGTANTGELFF.

This chain joins TRBV5-1 and TRBJ1-2; no reliable D call. The V end was cut by 0 bases, the J end by 5 bases, with 8 bases between. The CDR3 runs 13 residues. The V gene's germline CDR1 is SGHRS and CDR2 YFSETQ. Written as DNA, the CDR3 is TGCGCCAGCAGCTTGGCTCGGGATTATGGCTACACCTTC. It is translated as CASSLARDYGYTF.

J is TRBJ2-3 and V is TRBV10-1; D tentatively reads TRBD1 or TRBD2 (6 bases each). This CDR3 contains 16 residues. Germline CDR1 and CDR2: WNHNN and SYGVQD (reference sequence). Deletions cut 0 bases from V and 6 bases from J, with 16 bases between. The CDR3 sequence: CASSESGGPGGDTQYF. DNA of the CDR3: TGCGCCAGCAGTGAGTCGGGGGGCCCAGGAGGGGATACGCAGTATTTT.

The chain carries TRBV7-9 and TRBJ1-5; D is possibly TRBD1 (6 bases). The CDR3 has 15 amino acids. Germline values: CDR1 SEHNR, CDR2 FQNEAQ (reference sequence). Trimming cost V 5 bases and J 3 bases, with 14 bases left between them. In nucleotides, the CDR3 is TGTGCCAGCAGCCCCCCGGGGGCAGACAATCAGCCCCAGCATTTT. It translates to CASSPPGADNQPQHF.

V gene TRBV11-2 combines with J gene TRBJ2-5, with a tentative D call TRBD1 (7 bases). The ends were cut back, 8 bases at V and 5 bases at J, with 24 bases in the middle. The CDR3 is 16 residues long. Germline V gene data show CDR1 as SGHAT and CDR2 as FQNNGV. The CDR3 here is CASRKGAGGRWETQYF. The CDR3 DNA sequence: TGTGCCAGCCGGAAGGGGGCTGGAGGGCGTTGGGAGACCCAGTACTTC.

This clone was detected once. The chain uses TRBV19 and TRBJ2-2; 9 positions match TRBD1. The CDR3 runs 16 residues. V dropped 5 bases and J dropped 0; count of bases not matched to a gene: 4. Germline CDR1 is LNHDA and CDR2 is SQIVND (reference sequence). This CDR3 reads CASSLRTGANTGELFF. In nucleotides, the CDR3 is TGTGCCAGTAGTCTAAGGACAGGGGCGAACACCGGGGAGCTGTTTTTT.

V usage is TRBV6-4 and J usage is TRBJ1-1; TRBD1 matches at 7 bases. Trimming at V came to 6 bases and at J to 8 bases, leaving 15 bases not matched to a gene. The length of the CDR3 is 15 residues. From germline, CDR1 is MRHNA and CDR2 SNTAGT. CDR3 sequence: CASSSTGLPMPEAFF. The CDR3 nucleotides read TGTGCCAGCAGCTCGACAGGGCTCCCTATGCCAGAAGCTTTCTTT.

The chain has TRBV28 and TRBJ1-5; no firm D call. The CDR3 consists of 12 residues. Germline V gene lookup returns CDR1 MDHEN and CDR2 SYDVKM. V shed 2 bases and J shed 7 bases, with 6 bases lying between them. The CDR3 coding sequence is TGTGCCAGCAGTTTAACAAGGCAGCCCCAGCATTTT. Its translation: CASSLTRQPQHF. The full variable domain, completed using reference TRBV28 and TRBJ1-5, is DVKVTQSSRYLVKRTGEKVFLECVQDMDHENMFWYRQDPGLGLRLIYFSYDVKMKEKGDIPEGYSVSREKKERFSLILESASTNQTSMYLCASSLTRQPQHFGDGTRLSIL.

DNA of the CDR3: TGTGCCAGCAGGAGGGATAAGAACACTGAAGCTTTCTTT. Its protein is CASRRDKNTEAFF. The gene calls are TRBV7-2 and TRBJ1-1; D gene ambiguous. Germline V gives CDR1 SGHTA, CDR2 FQGNSA. The CDR3 is 13 amino acids. V lost 6 bases and J 1 base, leaving 9 bases between the germline ends. The whole variable domain, remainder taken from reference TRBV7-2 and TRBJ1-1, is GAGVSQSPSNKVTEKGKDVELRCDPISGHTALYWYRQSLGQGLEFLIYFQGNSAPDKSGLPSDRFSAERTGGSVSTLTIQRTQQEDSAVYLCASRRDKNTEAFFGQGTRLTVV.

The chain is built from TRBV11-2 and TRBJ2-3; no clear D gene. Trimming shortened V by 2 bases and J by 2 bases, and 2 bases separated the two germline ends. This CDR3 has 12 amino acids. Per germline, CDR1 SGHAT and CDR2 FQNNGV. The CDR3 sequence: CASSLNTDTQYF. The CDR3 DNA is TGTGCCAGCAGCTTAAACACAGATACGCAGTATTTT.

The chain combines TRBV7-3 with TRBJ2-1, with TRBD1 as a possible D gene (6 bases). The CDR3 consists of 11 residues. Trimming took 5 bases from V and 16 from J, leaving 15 bases between them. Per the germline V gene, CDR1 is SGHTA and CDR2 is FQGTGA. The CDR3 protein is CASSNGGADFF. The DNA for the CDR3 is TGTGCCAGCAGCAATGGGGGCGCGGACTTCTTC.

The V and J genes are TRBV6-2 or TRBV6-3 and TRBJ2-5, with 7 nucleotides matching TRBD1. V gave up 5 bases and J gave up 3 bases; unmatched junction bases: 0. Germline V gives CDR1 MNHEY, CDR2 SVGEGT. The CDR3 contains 12 residues. The CDR3 DNA reads as TGTGCCAGCAGTGACAGGGAAGAGACCCAGTACTTC. Its translation: CASSDREETQYF.

Details on this clone: A read error may produce the germline difference seen at one junction end. V and J are TRBV28 and TRBJ1-1; no clear D gene. The CDR3 sequence is 13 residues long. CDR1 is MDHEN, CDR2 SYDVKM, per germline. The CDR3 protein is CASSFTRNTETFF. CDR3 coding DNA: TGTGCCAGCAGTTTTACGCGGAACACTGAAACTTTCTTT.

The chain is built from TRBV28 and TRBJ1-2, with D perhaps TRBD1 (6 bases). The CDR3 is made up of 14 amino acids. The V gene lost 5 bases and the J gene lost 8 bases, with 18 bases spanning the gap. Germline V gene lookup returns CDR1 MDHEN and CDR2 SYDVKM. The CDR3 is CASSTRQWGRGYTF. CDR3 DNA sequence: TGTGCCAGCAGTACCCGACAGTGGGGGCGAGGCTACACCTTC.

This chain joins TRBV9 and TRBJ2-2; TRBD2 aligns across 11 bases. CDR1 and CDR2 from the germline V gene are SGDLS and YYNGEE. V was pared by 2 bases and J by 7 bases, with 4 bases of the junction left unmatched. The CDR3 is made up of 15 amino acids. The CDR3 nucleotides are TGTGCCAGCAGCGTGGGGACTAGCGGCATCGGGGAGCTGTTTTTT. It encodes CASSVGTSGIGELFF.

The chain carries TRBV29-1 and TRBJ2-7, with 9 nucleotides matching TRBD1. Germline loops: CDR1 SQVTM, CDR2 ANQGSEA. V lost 7 bases, J lost 1 base, and 2 bases stayed unmatched. The CDR3 has 12 amino acids. CDR3 residues: CSAGTGSYEQYF. As DNA, the CDR3 is TGCAGCGCCGGGACAGGGTCCTACGAGCAGTACTTC.

The V gene is TRBV27, the J gene TRBJ2-2; D might be TRBD1 or TRBD2, each matching 6 bases. Germline CDR1 is MNHEY and CDR2 is SMNVEV (reference sequence). CDR3 size: 15 residues. The V gene lost 6 bases and the J gene lost 6 bases, with 17 bases spanning the gap. CDR3 nucleotides: TGTGCCAGCAGGTCGATAGGGGGAGGTTCCGGGGAGCTGTTTTTT. Protein: CASRSIGGGSGELFF.

CDR3: CASSLVGSLTDTQYF. CDR3 sequence (DNA): TGTGCCAGCAGCTTAGTGGGCTCCCTGACAGATACGCAGTATTTT. V gene TRBV7-2 combines with J gene TRBJ2-3; D remains unclear. The CDR3 is 15 amino acids. Germline lookup yields CDR1 SGHTA and CDR2 FQGNSA. Trimming removed 1 base at V and 3 bases at J, with 11 bases between.

The chain joins TRBV5-6 to TRBJ1-5; D not resolved. This CDR3 comprises 14 residues. Trimming left V 1 base short and J 2 bases short, with 7 bases between. From germline, CDR1 is SGHDT and CDR2 YYEEEE. The CDR3 sequence is CASSLIGGNQPQHF. The CDR3 nucleotides are TGTGCCAGCAGCTTGATTGGGGGCAATCAGCCCCAGCATTTT.

This clone was detected only a few times. J is TRBJ2-7 and V is TRBV28; no definite D call. This CDR3 comprises 15 residues. V lost 2 bases and J 0 bases, leaving 11 bases between the germline ends. The germline V gene encodes CDR1 MDHEN and CDR2 SYDVKM. CDR3 DNA sequence: TGTGCCAGCAGTTTAGGCAGTGGGCCCTCCTACGAGCAGTACTTC. It is translated as CASSLGSGPSYEQYF.

The chain employs TRBV5-6 and TRBJ1-4; D is ambiguous. Per germline, CDR1 SGHDT and CDR2 YYEEEE. With 2 bases removed from V and 2 bases from J, the gap between germline ends came to 13 bases. CDR3 length: 16 residues. The CDR3 is CASSFSGEGTNEKLFF. DNA for the CDR3: TGTGCCAGCAGCTTTTCCGGGGAAGGGACTAATGAAAAACTGTTTTTT.

This chain uses TRBV28 with TRBJ1-5; 8 bases align to TRBD1. Germline values: CDR1 MDHEN, CDR2 SYDVKM. Germline trimming cut 3 bases from V and 5 bases from J; bases unmatched to any gene: 0. The CDR3 contains 13 residues. The CDR3: CASSLDRDQPQHF. The DNA of the CDR3 is TGTGCCAGCAGTTTGGACAGGGATCAGCCCCAGCATTTT.

This chain uses TRBV3-1 (or the pseudogene TRBV3-2) with TRBJ1-2; weak D call: TRBD1 (6 bases). Germline V gene sequence: CDR1 LGHDT, CDR2 YNNKEL (reference sequence). V was trimmed by 1 base and J by 2 bases, leaving 11 bases between them. This CDR3 has 15 amino acids. The CDR3 sequence is CASSQAAQGNYGYTF. The CDR3 DNA follows: TGTGCCAGCAGCCAAGCGGCGCAGGGGAACTATGGCTACACCTTC.

This sequence joins TRBV6-5 and TRBJ1-4, with 10 bases fitting TRBD1. V gave up 7 bases and J gave up 7 bases; unmatched junction bases: 6. The CDR3 is made up of 14 amino acids. Germline V gene data show CDR1 as MNHEY and CDR2 as SVGAGI. The CDR3 DNA reads as TGTGCCAGCACTACCGGGACAGGGGTTGAAAAACTGTTTTTT. Its protein is CASTTGTGVEKLFF.

V is TRBV2 and J is TRBJ2-1; D gene unclear. The CDR3 length is 16 residues. CDR1 and CDR2 from the germline V gene are SNHLY and FYNNEI. V was shortened by 1 base and J by 0 bases, with 10 bases between the two germline ends. CDR3 nucleotide sequence: TGTGCCAGCAGTGAAGAGGGATCTATCTCCTACAATGAGCAGTTCTTC. Protein product: CASSEEGSISYNEQFF.

The CDR3: CASSPRYARDTDTQYF. CDR3 bases: TGTGCCAGTAGTCCCCGTTATGCCAGGGACACAGATACGCAGTATTTT. The rearrangement uses TRBV19 and TRBJ2-3, with D tentatively TRBD1 (5 bases). The V gene lost 5 bases and the J gene lost 2 bases, with 17 bases spanning the gap. CDR1 LNHDA and CDR2 SQIVND come from the germline V gene (reference sequence). CDR3 size: 16 residues.

V is TRBV4-3 and J is TRBJ2-2; D is possibly TRBD1 (5 bases). Germline V gene sequence: CDR1 LGHNA, CDR2 YSLEER. The ends were cut back, 0 bases at V and 3 bases at J, with 11 bases in the middle. This CDR3 has 16 amino acids. CDR3 amino acids: CASSQDLQAYTGELFF. The CDR3 region has the DNA TGCGCCAGCAGCCAAGATCTACAGGCTTACACCGGGGAGCTGTTTTTT.

The rearrangement uses TRBV21-1 and TRBJ2-3; the table's D gene call, TRBD2, was not cross checked with the DNA. TRBV21-1 counts as a pseudogene. This CDR3 has 17 amino acids. CDR3 sequence reads: CASSKGGQVAGADTQYF. The CDR3 region has the DNA TGTGCCAGCAGCAAAGGAGGTCAGGTAGCGGGAGCCGATACGCAGTATTTT.

V usage is TRBV7-9 and J usage is TRBJ2-5; TRBD2 matches at 10 bases. From germline, CDR1 is SEHNR and CDR2 FQNEAQ (reference sequence). CDR3 length: 16 residues. V lost 1 base, J lost 4 bases, and 6 bases stayed unmatched. CDR3 DNA sequence: TGTGCCAGCAGCTTAGTGGCTAGCGGGAGAGCAGAGACCCAGTACTTC. The encoded protein is CASSLVASGRAETQYF.